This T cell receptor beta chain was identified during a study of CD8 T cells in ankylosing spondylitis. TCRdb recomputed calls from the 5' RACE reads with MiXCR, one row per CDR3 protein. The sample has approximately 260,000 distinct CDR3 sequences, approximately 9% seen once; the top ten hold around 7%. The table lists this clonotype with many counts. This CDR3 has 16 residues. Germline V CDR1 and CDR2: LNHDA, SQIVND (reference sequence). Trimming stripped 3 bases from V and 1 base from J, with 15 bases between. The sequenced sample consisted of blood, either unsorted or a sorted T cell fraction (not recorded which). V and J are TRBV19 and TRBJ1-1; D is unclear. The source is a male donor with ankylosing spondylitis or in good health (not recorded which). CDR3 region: CASSIPYRVGNTEAFF. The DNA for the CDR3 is TGTGCCAGTAGTATCCCCTATCGGGTGGGGAACACTGAAGCTTTCTTT.